A single T cell receptor (beta chain) is shown here with its context. The CDR3 is made up of 14 amino acids. The germline V gene encodes CDR1 MNHEY and CDR2 SVGAGI. V shed 6 bases, J shed 7 bases, and the junction held 7 bases outside the gene matches. The data stem from a study of cytomegalovirus exposure and HLA in healthy donors. For the study at large: Out of 150 million to 200 million T cells, an earlier analysis found 117 million unique TCR beta sequences in total. For the roughly 400 genotyped donors, about 81% fell within the Caucasian-associated ancestry cluster.

This PCR relied on a set of 60 Vbeta primers and 13 Jbeta primers. The protocol was immunoSEQ multiplex PCR, while the TCRdb copy is restricted to in-frame clones and leaves out a portion. The sample lists 90,000 to 120,000 clones; 77% were seen once. Sequenced material: PBMCs. The gene calls are TRBV6-5 and TRBJ1-3, with TRBD1 matching 9 bases. This receptor was taken from a male donor in good health and CMV-seronegative. Written as DNA, the CDR3 is TGTGCCAGCAGCTCCACAGGGGGCGGGAACACCATATATTTT. It yields the protein CASSSTGGGNTIYF.